This TCR beta chain was identified during a study of blood T cell repertoires in COVID-19. TCRdb keeps only in-frame clones here, not all; method: immunoSEQ multiplex PCR. The sample records about 210,000 clones, 85% being singletons. Sequencing was done on a sample of peripheral blood. The sequence came from a woman between 70 and 85 years old with COVID-19, enrolled during active disease.

The CDR3 DNA sequence: TGTGCCAGCTCACCTGACAGGGGAAAAGGCAACACTGAAGCTTTCTTT. It yields the protein CASSPDRGKGNTEAFF. This chain connects TRBV18 to TRBJ1-1; 8 bases are shared with TRBD1. There are 16 residues in the CDR3. J was trimmed by 2 bases and V by 3 bases; bases with no gene match: 8. Per germline, CDR1 KGHSH and CDR2 LQKENI. Looking up the rest from reference TRBV18 and TRBJ1-1 gives the full variable domain: NAGVMQNPRHLVRRRGQEARLRCSPMKGHSHVYWYRQLPEEGLKFMVYLQKENIIDESGMPKERFSAEFPKEGPSILRIQQVVRGDSAAYFCASSPDRGKGNTEAFFGQGTRLTVV.